This entry concerns a single T cell receptor (beta chain). The clone's antigen remains unknown. No per-base quality is available; no much larger clone lies one base away. Other DNA sequences within the sample encode an identical CDR3. The EasySep Human CD8+ T Cell Enrichment Kit was used on day 10 to isolate CD8+ T cells from every culture. This specimen belongs to a study of CD8 T cell repertoires and HIV-1 epitope variants (dated by TCRdb to about 2020). Background for the entire study: T cells were stimulated in separate culture wells with each of twenty-five peptides representing autologous and known Gag and Nef epitope variants. For 10 days the cultures were kept in IMDM with gentamicin, and on days 3 and 7 half of the media was changed with IL-2, IL-7 and IL-15 added. T cells were enriched with the EasySep Human T Cell Enrichment Kit and co-cultured with equal numbers of autologous T cell-negative cells as antigen-presenting cells. Three Gag epitope families and Nef HW9 and YT9 were included among the tested epitopes. A CMV, EBV and flu peptide pool, the Ebola AY9 epitope as negative control, and a no-peptide well were included as control conditions. Running each culture condition in triplicate, except for one peptide done in duplicate, gave a total of some 91 T cell cultures. An aliquot of 1M T cells was saved as an uncultured baseline condition, separate from the approximately 75 T cell cultures.

Sequencing of TCR beta CDR3 regions was performed at survey depth on the immunoSEQ platform. The QIAamp DNA micro kit was used to extract genomic DNA from every cultured and uncultured CD8+ T cell population. The study's own analysis went as follows. Samples with fewer than 5,000 productive reads were excluded, resulting in the removal of about 7% of the 75 HIV peptide-stimulated cultures. A MANAFEST web app trimmed sequences to CDR3 and removed nonproductive sequences, CDR3s under 5 amino acids, and those not starting C or ending F/W. To count as antigen-specific, a clonotype had to be expanded in at least 2 of 3 replicates compared with the no-peptide control at FDR 0.01, and only within one epitope family. A specific clonotype also had to show a frequency at least fivefold higher than in wells stimulated with peptides from other epitope families. TCRdb mirrors the immuneACCESS table, restricted to in-frame sequences. Some clones are absent from its copies; in checked studies, under half trace to an unresolved V gene, and the reason for the others is unknown. V and J calls and clone size are those listed in that table; D and trimming were worked out from the DNA. The sample contains fewer than 5,500 clones, more than 60% of them found a single time. Over 35% of the sample is in the top ten clones.

Overall study outcomes, separate from this receptor: The study identified roughly ten antigen-specific TCR beta clonotypes, more than 5 of which appeared to be cross-reactive for autologous or known escape epitope variants. The assay identified only TCR beta chains and indicated proliferation to antigen, not T cell function or cytokine profile. Five clonotypes recognized the Nef KF9 family and one clonotype recognized the HW9 family, while no responses were seen to the TAALDMSHF plasma variant.

The sequencing sample was made of cultured CD8+ T cells derived from PBMCs. This TCR was sampled from a male donor with HIV.

The DNA sequence reads TGTGCCAGCAGCCAGGGGGGCGGATCTGAAGCTTTCTTT. This encodes CASSQGGGSEAFF. Rearrangement joined TRBV7-2 to TRBJ1-1, with 7 central nucleotides matching TRBD1. Reading from cysteine to phenylalanine, the CDR3 counts 13 amino acids. The only DNA kept is the CDR3, 39 bases in frame from the first base. CDR1 and CDR2, looked up from the germline V gene, are SGHTA and FQGNSA. V ends up 5 bases short and J 6 bases short, with an unmatched junction base count of 6.